The 27 T cell receptor beta chains below come from one sample, sequenced in a study of cytomegalovirus exposure and HLA in healthy donors. Repertoires were generated with immunoSEQ multiplex PCR, while TCRdb's copy carries only in-frame clones and drops some. The sample contains approximately 280,000 clones, 65% to 90% of which appear only once. Sequencing used PBMCs. These receptors came from a woman younger than 30 in good health and CMV-seronegative.

V is TRBV6-6 and J is TRBJ1-2, with 9 bases identical to TRBD1. CDR1 is MNHNY, CDR2 SVGAGI, per germline (reference sequence). Losses at the gene ends were 4 bases for V and 3 bases for J; bases not matched to a gene: 6. This CDR3 is built from 15 residues. CDR3 in amino acids: CASSSTGGADYGYTF. CDR3 nucleotide sequence: TGTGCCAGCAGTTCCACAGGGGGCGCTGACTATGGCTACACCTTC.

This sequence joins TRBV6-1 and TRBJ1-2; TRBD1 agrees at 8 bases. The CDR3 covers 13 residues. The germline V gene encodes CDR1 MNHNS and CDR2 SASEGT. Losses at the gene ends were 5 bases for V and 5 bases for J; bases not matched to a gene: 4. In DNA, the CDR3 is TGTGCCAGCAGTTGGACAGGGTTATATGGCTACACCTTC. Its translation: CASSWTGLYGYTF.

This clone was seen a handful of times. The gene calls are TRBV27 and TRBJ2-7; TRBD1 matches at 7 bases. The CDR3 loop spans 13 amino acids. V gave up 3 bases and J gave up 2 bases; unmatched junction bases: 1. CDR1 and CDR2 (germline): MNHEY, SMNVEV (reference sequence). CDR3 region: CASSLRGPYEQYF. The DNA of the CDR3 is TGTGCCAGCAGTTTGAGGGGGCCCTACGAGCAGTACTTC.

This clone was counted a few times. The chain uses TRBV6-5 and TRBJ1-2; the D is unclear. The V gene's germline CDR1 is MNHEY and CDR2 SVGAGI. Trimming stripped 2 bases from V and 6 bases from J, with 13 bases between. The CDR3 has 14 residues. This CDR3 reads CASSYAGLRNGYTF. CDR3 sequence (DNA): TGTGCCAGCAGTTACGCAGGACTCCGAAATGGCTACACCTTC.

The rearrangement links TRBV10-1 to TRBJ2-1, with TRBD2 as a possible D gene (6 bases). Trimming stripped 1 base from V and 3 bases from J, with 13 bases between. CDR3 size: 16 residues. Per the germline V gene, CDR1 is WNHNN and CDR2 is SYGVQD (reference sequence). Written as DNA, the CDR3 is TGCGCCAGCAGTGAGTTCCGGGACTGGTACTACAATGAGCAGTTCTTC. It encodes CASSEFRDWYYNEQFF.

This chain joins TRBV6-6 and TRBJ1-1; D is possibly TRBD1 (6 bases). From germline, CDR1 is MNHNY and CDR2 SVGAGI (reference sequence). The length of the CDR3 is 12 residues. V lost 0 bases and J 7 bases, leaving 6 bases between the germline ends. The CDR3 nucleotides read TGTGCCAGCAGTTACTCGGACAGTGAAGCTTTCTTT. Encoded protein: CASSYSDSEAFF.

The chain couples TRBV2 to TRBJ1-5; D gene unclear. Trimming stripped 3 bases from V and 0 bases from J, with 9 bases between. The CDR3 runs to 15 residues. Germline V gives CDR1 SNHLY, CDR2 FYNNEI. CDR3 DNA: TGTGCCAGCAGTGACGCGGCGGTTAGCAATCAGCCCCAGCATTTT. Translating it yields CASSDAAVSNQPQHF.

J is TRBJ2-1 and V is TRBV19; 12 bases match TRBD2. The ends lost 5 bases at V and 4 bases at J; junction bases unmatched: 18. In germline, CDR1 is LNHDA, CDR2 SQIVND (reference sequence). CDR3 length: 20 amino acids. The CDR3 sequence is CASSGHEASGGASLYNEQFF. The CDR3 DNA is TGTGCCAGTAGTGGCCATGAGGCTAGCGGGGGGGCCAGCCTTTACAATGAGCAGTTCTTC.

V is TRBV5-1 and J is TRBJ2-7; possible D gene TRBD2, 5 bases. The CDR3 is 15 amino acids. CDR1 SGHRS and CDR2 YFSETQ come from the germline V gene. V shed 8 bases and J shed 2 bases, with 20 bases lying between them. CDR3 nucleotides: TGCGCCAGTACCGACCCGAATCCGGGAACCTACGAGCAGTACTTC. Encoded protein: CASTDPNPGTYEQYF.

This chain links TRBV5-1 with TRBJ2-7, with D possibly matching TRBD1 (5 bases). V shed 0 bases and J shed 5 bases, with 12 bases lying between them. CDR1 SGHRS and CDR2 YFSETQ come from the germline V gene. CDR3 length: 14 amino acids. CDR3 residues: CASSLGQGYDEQYF. Written as DNA, the CDR3 is TGCGCCAGCAGCTTGGGGCAGGGCTACGACGAGCAGTACTTC.

V usage is TRBV7-6 and J usage is TRBJ1-1; D not certain. Deletions cut 11 bases from V and 1 base from J, with 14 bases between. This CDR3 has 13 amino acids. Germline CDR1 reads SGHVS; CDR2 reads FNYEAQ. In nucleotides, the CDR3 is TGTGCCGTGCGGGCGGGGAAGAACACTGAAGCTTTCTTT. Translating gives CAVRAGKNTEAFF. The entire variable domain, with the rest obtained from reference TRBV7-6 and TRBJ1-1, is as follows: GAGVSQSPRYKVTKRGQDVALRCDPISGHVSLYWYRQALGQGPEFLTYFNYEAQQDKSGLPNDRFSAERPEGSISTLTIQRTEQRDSAMYRCAVRAGKNTEAFFGQGTRLTVV.

V usage is TRBV10-3 and J usage is TRBJ2-7; 7 nucleotides line up with TRBD2. CDR3 length: 15 residues. The V gene's germline CDR1 is ENHRY and CDR2 SYGVKD. Losses at the gene ends were 3 bases for V and 4 bases for J; bases not matched to a gene: 9. CDR3 amino acids: CAISDRAGPNYEQYF. The DNA for the CDR3 is TGTGCCATCAGTGACCGAGCGGGACCCAATTACGAGCAGTACTTC.

The rearrangement uses TRBV25-1 and TRBJ2-7, with TRBD2 matching 8 bases. V was pared by 8 bases and J by 4 bases, with 4 bases of the junction left unmatched. This CDR3 is 12 amino acids long. Germline V gene sequence: CDR1 MGHDK, CDR2 SYGVNS. As DNA, the CDR3 is TGTGCCAGCGCCCGGGGGGGGTACGAGCAGTACTTC. Its translation: CASARGGYEQYF.

The V call is TRBV5-6, the J call TRBJ1-2; D possibly corresponds to TRBD1 (5 bases). Germline V lookup: CDR1 SGHDT, CDR2 YYEEEE. The CDR3 runs 16 residues. Trimming removed 3 bases at V and 4 bases at J, with 19 bases between. CDR3 in amino acids: CASSSLDGGNFYGYTF. The CDR3 bases are TGTGCCAGCAGCTCGCTCGATGGGGGGAACTTCTATGGCTACACCTTC.

The genes are TRBV6-1 and TRBJ1-1; D call uncertain. Germline-derived CDR1 and CDR2 are MNHNS and SASEGT. The CDR3 covers 12 residues. Deletions cut 4 bases from V and 10 bases from J, with 13 bases between. CDR3 amino acids: CASSVSGVGAFF. The DNA for the CDR3 is TGTGCCAGCAGTGTCTCAGGTGTGGGAGCTTTCTTT.

Of note for this clone: Other DNA sequences in the sample encode the same CDR3. The chain carries TRBV5-1 and TRBJ1-1; 8 nucleotides match TRBD1. Germline CDR1 and CDR2: SGHRS and YFSETQ. Unmatched junction bases numbered 3, after V lost 0 bases and J lost 2 bases. The CDR3 covers 15 residues. This CDR3 is CASSLGQGLNTEAFF. DNA for the CDR3: TGCGCCAGCAGCTTGGGACAGGGGTTAAACACTGAAGCTTTCTTT. The variable domain in full, with the rest retrieved from reference TRBV5-1 and TRBJ1-1, is KAGVTQTPRYLIKTRGQQVTLSCSPISGHRSVSWYQQTPGQGLQFLFEYFSETQRNKGNFPGRFSGRQFSNSRSEMNVSTLELGDSALYLCASSLGQGLNTEAFFGQGTRLTVV.

The chain joins TRBV18 to TRBJ2-7; tentative D call: TRBD2 (5 bases). Trimming stripped 3 bases from V and 5 bases from J, with 14 bases between. In germline, CDR1 is KGHSH, CDR2 LQKENI. This CDR3 spans 14 amino acids. The CDR3 coding sequence is TGTGCCAGCTCACCCGCGGAGGCGAAAAACGAGCAGTACTTC. Its translation: CASSPAEAKNEQYF.

The rearrangement links TRBV6-1 to TRBJ2-1; 8 bases align to TRBD1. The junction had 9 bases not matched to a gene; V was cut back by 6 bases and J by 8 bases. The germline V gene encodes CDR1 MNHNS and CDR2 SASEGT. The CDR3 has 14 amino acids. DNA of the CDR3: TGTGCCAGCAGAAAAACGGACAGGGCGGATGAGCAGTTCTTC. This codes for CASRKTDRADEQFF.

This clone was seen more than once but under ten times. The chain uses TRBV28 and TRBJ1-3; 10 positions agree with TRBD1. Unmatched junction bases numbered 4, after V lost 10 bases and J lost 4 bases. This CDR3 is built from 13 residues. Per the germline V gene, CDR1 is MDHEN and CDR2 is SYDVKM. The CDR3 protein is CATGTGVGNTIYF. CDR3 bases: TGTGCCACCGGGACAGGGGTGGGAAACACCATATATTTT.

The chain couples TRBV11-2 to TRBJ2-1; D possibly corresponds to TRBD2 (6 bases). The CDR3 covers 17 residues. The germline CDR1 and CDR2 sequences are SGHAT and FQNNGV. With 1 base removed from V and 0 bases from J, the gap between germline ends came to 13 bases. The chain's CDR3 is CASSLAPGTGSYNEQFF. In DNA form, the CDR3 reads TGTGCCAGCAGCTTAGCCCCCGGGACTGGCTCCTACAATGAGCAGTTCTTC.

The gene calls are TRBV5-4 and TRBJ1-2; TRBD1 matches 8 bases. The CDR3 covers 17 residues. V shed 4 bases, J shed 0 bases, and the junction held 11 bases outside the gene matches. Per the germline V gene, CDR1 is SGHNT and CDR2 is YYREEE (reference sequence). The CDR3 is CASSTGQGGFANYGYTF. DNA for the CDR3: TGTGCCAGCAGCACCGGACAGGGCGGATTCGCTAACTATGGCTACACCTTC. The variable domain in full, completed from reference TRBV5-4 and TRBJ1-2, reads ETGVTQSPTHLIKTRGQQVTLRCSSQSGHNTVSWYQQALGQGPQFIFQYYREEENGRGNFPPRFSGLQFPNYSSELNVNALELDDSALYLCASSTGQGGFANYGYTFGSGTRLTVV.

The CDR3 spells CASSPPTGRGELFF. In DNA form, the CDR3 reads TGTGCCAGCTCACCACCGACAGGGAGAGGGGAACTGTTTTTT. This chain connects TRBV18 to TRBJ1-4; 7 nucleotides match TRBD1. Germline CDR1 and CDR2: KGHSH and LQKENI. This CDR3 spans 14 amino acids. J lost 12 bases, V lost 0 bases, and 7 bases had no gene match.

The rearrangement uses TRBV6-5 and TRBJ2-2, with D hard to call. Germline CDR1 is MNHEY and CDR2 is SVGAGI. Trimming shortened V by 0 bases and J by 6 bases, and 11 bases separated the two germline ends. The length of the CDR3 is 15 residues. In DNA form, the CDR3 reads TGTGCCAGCAGTTACTCAATGGTTGTAGCCGGGGAGCTGTTTTTT. It encodes CASSYSMVVAGELFF.

In this sample, this clone turned up a few times. This chain joins TRBV2 and TRBJ1-1; D unresolved. V was shortened by 4 bases and J by 3 bases, with 9 bases between the two germline ends. The CDR3 loop spans 13 amino acids. The germline gives CDR1 SNHLY, CDR2 FYNNEI. CDR3 amino acids: CASSVRDDTEAFF. The CDR3, as DNA: TGTGCCAGCAGTGTTCGGGATGACACTGAAGCTTTCTTT.

The chain recombines TRBV5-6 with TRBJ2-1; a weak D match, TRBD2 (5 bases). The CDR3 has 15 residues. Trimming cost V 4 bases and J 1 base, with 12 bases left between them. CDR1 is SGHDT, CDR2 YYEEEE, per germline. The CDR3 region has the DNA TGTGCCAGCAGCCTCGGCGGGCAGTCCTACAATGAGCAGTTCTTC. Its translation is CASSLGGQSYNEQFF.

There are a few counts of this clone. The chain links TRBV28 to TRBJ1-2, with 10 bases identical to TRBD1. Germline lookup yields CDR1 MDHEN and CDR2 SYDVKM. Trimming took 5 bases from V and 4 from J; bases not matched to a gene: 7. This CDR3 region has 15 residues. As DNA, the CDR3 is TGTGCCAGCAGTCAGCCGGGACAGGGGAGCTATGGCTACACCTTC. Translated, it gives CASSQPGQGSYGYTF.

This clone was recorded a few times. The chain employs TRBV6-5 and TRBJ1-1, with D uncertain. V dropped 2 bases and J dropped 3 bases, with 13 bases sitting between them. Germline CDR1 and CDR2: MNHEY and SVGAGI. This CDR3 comprises 15 residues. The CDR3, as DNA: TGTGCCAGCAGTTACGCTTCGCAGGTGGACACTGAAGCTTTCTTT. Protein sequence: CASSYASQVDTEAFF.